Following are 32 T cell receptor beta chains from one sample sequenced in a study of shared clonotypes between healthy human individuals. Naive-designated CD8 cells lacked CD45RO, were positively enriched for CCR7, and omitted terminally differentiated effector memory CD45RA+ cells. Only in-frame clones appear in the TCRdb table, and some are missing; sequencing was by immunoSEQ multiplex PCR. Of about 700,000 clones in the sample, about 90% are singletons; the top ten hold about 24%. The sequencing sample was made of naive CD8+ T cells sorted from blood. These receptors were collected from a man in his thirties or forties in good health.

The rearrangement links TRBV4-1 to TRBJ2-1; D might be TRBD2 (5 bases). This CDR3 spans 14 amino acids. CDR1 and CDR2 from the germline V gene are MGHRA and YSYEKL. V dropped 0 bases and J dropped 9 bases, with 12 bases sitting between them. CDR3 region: CASSQEDSRFEQFF. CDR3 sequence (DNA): TGCGCCAGCAGCCAAGAGGACTCTCGGTTTGAGCAGTTCTTC.

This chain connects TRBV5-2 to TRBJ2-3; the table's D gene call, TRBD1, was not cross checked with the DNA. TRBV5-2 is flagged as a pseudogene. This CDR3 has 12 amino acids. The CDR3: CASSQVGSGPYF. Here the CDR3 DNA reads TGTGCCAGCAGCCAAGTCGGGTCAGGGCCTTATTTT.

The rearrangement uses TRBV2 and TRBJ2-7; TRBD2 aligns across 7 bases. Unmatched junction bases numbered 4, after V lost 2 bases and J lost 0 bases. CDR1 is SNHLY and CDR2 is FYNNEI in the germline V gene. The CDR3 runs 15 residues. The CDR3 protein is CASSETLAVSYEQYF. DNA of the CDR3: TGTGCCAGCAGTGAAACCCTAGCGGTCTCCTACGAGCAGTACTTC.

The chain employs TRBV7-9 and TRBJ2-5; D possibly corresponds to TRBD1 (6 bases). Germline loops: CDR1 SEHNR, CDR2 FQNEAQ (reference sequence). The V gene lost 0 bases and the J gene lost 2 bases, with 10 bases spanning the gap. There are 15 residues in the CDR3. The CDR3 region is CASSLARGPQETQYF. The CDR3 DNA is TGTGCCAGCAGCTTAGCCAGGGGCCCTCAAGAGACCCAGTACTTC.

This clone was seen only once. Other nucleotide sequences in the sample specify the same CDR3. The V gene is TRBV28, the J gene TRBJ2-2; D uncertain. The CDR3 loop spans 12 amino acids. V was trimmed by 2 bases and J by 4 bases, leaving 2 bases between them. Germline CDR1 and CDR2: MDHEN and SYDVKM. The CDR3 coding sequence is TGTGCCAGCAGTTTAAGCACCGGGGAGCTGTTTTTT. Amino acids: CASSLSTGELFF.

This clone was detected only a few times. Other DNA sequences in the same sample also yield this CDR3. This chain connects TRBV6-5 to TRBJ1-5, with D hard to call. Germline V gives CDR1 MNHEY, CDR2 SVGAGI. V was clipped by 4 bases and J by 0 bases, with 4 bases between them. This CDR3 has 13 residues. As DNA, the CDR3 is TGTGCCAGCAGTTCCTCTAGCAATCAGCCCCAGCATTTT. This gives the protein CASSSSSNQPQHF.

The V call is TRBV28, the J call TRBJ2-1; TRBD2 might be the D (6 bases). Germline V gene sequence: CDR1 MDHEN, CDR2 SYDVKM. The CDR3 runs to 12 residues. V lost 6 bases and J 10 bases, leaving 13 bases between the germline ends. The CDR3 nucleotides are TGTGCCAGCAGCCCCTCGGAGGGCGAGCAGTTCTTC. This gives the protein CASSPSEGEQFF.

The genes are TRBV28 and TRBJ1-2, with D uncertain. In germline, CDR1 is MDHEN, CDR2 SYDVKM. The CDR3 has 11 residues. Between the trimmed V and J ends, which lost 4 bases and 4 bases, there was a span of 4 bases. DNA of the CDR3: TGTGCCAGCAGTTCCGGCTATGGCTACACCTTC. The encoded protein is CASSSGYGYTF.

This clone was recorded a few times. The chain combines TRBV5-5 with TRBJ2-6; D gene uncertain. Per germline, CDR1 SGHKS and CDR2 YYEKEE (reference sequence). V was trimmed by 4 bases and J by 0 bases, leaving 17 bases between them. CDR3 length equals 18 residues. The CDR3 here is CASSNRATVTSGANVLTF. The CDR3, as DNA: TGTGCCAGCAGCAATAGGGCTACGGTAACCTCTGGGGCCAACGTCCTGACTTTC.

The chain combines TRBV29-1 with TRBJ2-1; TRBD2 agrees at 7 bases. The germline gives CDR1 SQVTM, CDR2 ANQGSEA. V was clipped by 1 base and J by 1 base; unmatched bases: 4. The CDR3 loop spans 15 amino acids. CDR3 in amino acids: CSVEGTSLSYNEQFF. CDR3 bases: TGCAGCGTTGAAGGGACTAGTCTTTCCTACAATGAGCAGTTCTTC.

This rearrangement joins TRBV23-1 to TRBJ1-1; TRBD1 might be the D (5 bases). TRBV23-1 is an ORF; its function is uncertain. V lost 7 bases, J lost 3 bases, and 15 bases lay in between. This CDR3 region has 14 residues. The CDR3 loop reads CASTSNQGYTEAFF. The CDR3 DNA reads TGCGCCAGCACTTCAAATCAGGGATACACTGAAGCTTTCTTT.

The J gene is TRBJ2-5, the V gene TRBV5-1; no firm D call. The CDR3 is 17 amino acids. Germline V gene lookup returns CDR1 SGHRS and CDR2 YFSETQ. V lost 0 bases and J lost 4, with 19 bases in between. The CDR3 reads CASSLVEFQVSGETQYF. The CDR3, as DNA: TGCGCCAGCAGCTTGGTTGAGTTTCAGGTATCGGGAGAGACCCAGTACTTC.

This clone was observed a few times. The DNA of the CDR3 is TGCGCCAGCAGCCAAGTTAGCGGGGAAGAGACCCAGTACTTC. Amino acid sequence: CASSQVSGEETQYF. The rearrangement links TRBV4-1 to TRBJ2-5; 8 nucleotides match TRBD2. Trimming took 1 base from V and 3 from J; bases not matched to a gene: 1. This CDR3 spans 14 amino acids. Germline V gene lookup returns CDR1 MGHRA and CDR2 YSYEKL.

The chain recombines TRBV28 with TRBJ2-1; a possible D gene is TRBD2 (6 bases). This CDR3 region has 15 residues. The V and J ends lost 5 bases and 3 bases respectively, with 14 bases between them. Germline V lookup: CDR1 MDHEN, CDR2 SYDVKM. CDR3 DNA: TGTGCCAGCAGTGTCATGGCGGGGAGCTACAATGAGCAGTTCTTC. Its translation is CASSVMAGSYNEQFF.

CDR3 residues: CARRYNEQFF. CDR3 nucleotides: TGTGCCAGGCGTTACAATGAGCAGTTCTTC. This chain links TRBV27 with TRBJ2-1; D remains ambiguous. The V gene lost 9 bases and the J gene lost 4 bases, with 4 bases spanning the gap. CDR3 length: 10 amino acids. The germline V gene encodes CDR1 MNHEY and CDR2 SMNVEV (reference sequence).

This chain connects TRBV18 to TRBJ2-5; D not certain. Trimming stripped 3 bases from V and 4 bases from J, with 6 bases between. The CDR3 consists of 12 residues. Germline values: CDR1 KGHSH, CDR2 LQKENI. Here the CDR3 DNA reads TGTGCCAGCTCACCCTACAGAGAGACCCAGTACTTC. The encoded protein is CASSPYRETQYF.

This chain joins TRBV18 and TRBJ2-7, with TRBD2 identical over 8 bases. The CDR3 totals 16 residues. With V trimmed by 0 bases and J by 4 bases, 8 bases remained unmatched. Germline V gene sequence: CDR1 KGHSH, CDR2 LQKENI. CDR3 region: CASSPPGSGRSYEQYF. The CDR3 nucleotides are TGTGCCAGCTCACCACCGGGCAGCGGGAGATCTTACGAGCAGTACTTC.

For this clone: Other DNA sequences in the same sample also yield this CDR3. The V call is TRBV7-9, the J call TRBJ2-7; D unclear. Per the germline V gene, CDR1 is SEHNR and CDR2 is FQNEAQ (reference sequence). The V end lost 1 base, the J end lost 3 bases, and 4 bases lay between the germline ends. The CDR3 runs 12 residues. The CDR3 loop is CASSLVSYEQYF. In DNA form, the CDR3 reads TGTGCCAGCAGCTTAGTTAGCTACGAGCAGTACTTC.

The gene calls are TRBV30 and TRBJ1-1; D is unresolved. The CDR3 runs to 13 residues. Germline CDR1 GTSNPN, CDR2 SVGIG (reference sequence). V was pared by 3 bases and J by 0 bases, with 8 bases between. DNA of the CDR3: TGTGCCTGGAGGGTTAGGGTGAACACTGAAGCTTTCTTT. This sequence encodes CAWRVRVNTEAFF.

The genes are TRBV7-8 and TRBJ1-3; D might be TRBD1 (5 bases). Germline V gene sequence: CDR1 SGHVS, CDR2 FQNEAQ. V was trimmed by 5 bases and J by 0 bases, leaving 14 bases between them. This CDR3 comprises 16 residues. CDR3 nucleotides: TGTGCCAGCAGCCCACGGTGGGACTTCTCTGGAAACACCATATATTTT. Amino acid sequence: CASSPRWDFSGNTIYF.

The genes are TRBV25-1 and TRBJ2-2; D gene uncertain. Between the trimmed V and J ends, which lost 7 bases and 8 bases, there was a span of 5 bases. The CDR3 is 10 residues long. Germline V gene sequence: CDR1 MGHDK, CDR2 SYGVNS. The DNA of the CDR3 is TGTGCCAGCATGCAGGGGGAGCTGTTTTTT. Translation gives CASMQGELFF.

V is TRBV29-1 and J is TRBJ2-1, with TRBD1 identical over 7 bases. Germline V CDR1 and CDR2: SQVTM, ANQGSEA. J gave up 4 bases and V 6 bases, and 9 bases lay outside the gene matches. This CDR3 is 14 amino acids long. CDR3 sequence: CSVHDRDLYNEQFF. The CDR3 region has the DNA TGCAGCGTCCATGACAGGGACCTTTACAATGAGCAGTTCTTC.

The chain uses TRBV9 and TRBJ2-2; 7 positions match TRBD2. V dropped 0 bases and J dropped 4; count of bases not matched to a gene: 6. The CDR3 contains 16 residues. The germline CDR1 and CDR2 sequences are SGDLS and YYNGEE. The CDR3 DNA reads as TGTGCCAGCAGCGTAGACGGCGGGAGCCCCACCGGGGAGCTGTTTTTT. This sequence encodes CASSVDGGSPTGELFF. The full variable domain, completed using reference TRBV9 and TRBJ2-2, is DSGVTQTPKHLITATGQRVTLRCSPRSGDLSVYWYQQSLDQGLQFLIQYYNGEERAKGNILERFSAQQFPDLHSELNLSSLELGDSALYFCASSVDGGSPTGELFFGEGSRLTVL.

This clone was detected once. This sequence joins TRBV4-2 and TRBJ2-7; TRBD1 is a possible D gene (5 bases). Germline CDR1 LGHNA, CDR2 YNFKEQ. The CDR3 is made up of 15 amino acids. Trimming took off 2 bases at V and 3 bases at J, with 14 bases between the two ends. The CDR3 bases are TGTGCCAGCAGCCAACACCATGGGGCTAACTACGAGCAGTACTTC. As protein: CASSQHHGANYEQYF.

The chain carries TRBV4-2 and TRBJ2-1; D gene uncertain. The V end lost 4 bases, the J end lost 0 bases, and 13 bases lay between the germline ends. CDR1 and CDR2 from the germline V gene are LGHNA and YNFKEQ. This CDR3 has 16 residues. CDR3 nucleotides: TGTGCCAGCAGCCCTACTCTGATAAGCTCCTACAATGAGCAGTTCTTC. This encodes CASSPTLISSYNEQFF.

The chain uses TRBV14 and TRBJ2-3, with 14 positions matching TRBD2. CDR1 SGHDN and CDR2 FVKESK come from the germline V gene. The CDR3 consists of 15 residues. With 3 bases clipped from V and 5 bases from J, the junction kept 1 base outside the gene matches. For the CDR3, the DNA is TGTGCCAGCAGCCAGACTAGCGGGAGGGGAGATACGCAGTATTTT. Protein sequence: CASSQTSGRGDTQYF.

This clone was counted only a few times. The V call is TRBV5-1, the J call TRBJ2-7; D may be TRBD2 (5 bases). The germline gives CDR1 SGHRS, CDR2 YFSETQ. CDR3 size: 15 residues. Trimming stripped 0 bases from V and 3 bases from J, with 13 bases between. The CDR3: CASSLVSSGSYEQYF. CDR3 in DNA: TGCGCCAGCAGCTTGGTTTCCAGCGGTAGCTACGAGCAGTACTTC.

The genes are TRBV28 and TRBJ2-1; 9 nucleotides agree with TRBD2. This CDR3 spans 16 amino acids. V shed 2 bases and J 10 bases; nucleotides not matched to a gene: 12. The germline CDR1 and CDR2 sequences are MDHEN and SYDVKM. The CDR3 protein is CASSLMAASGTCEQFF. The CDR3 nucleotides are TGTGCCAGCAGTTTAATGGCGGCTAGCGGGACCTGCGAGCAGTTCTTC.

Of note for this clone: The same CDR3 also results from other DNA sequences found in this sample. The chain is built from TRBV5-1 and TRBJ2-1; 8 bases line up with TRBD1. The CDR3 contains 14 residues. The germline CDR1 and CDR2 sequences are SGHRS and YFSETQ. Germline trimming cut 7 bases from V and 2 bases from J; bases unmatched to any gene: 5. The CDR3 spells CASGDRGPYNEQFF. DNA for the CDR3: TGCGCCAGCGGCGACAGGGGTCCCTACAATGAGCAGTTCTTC.

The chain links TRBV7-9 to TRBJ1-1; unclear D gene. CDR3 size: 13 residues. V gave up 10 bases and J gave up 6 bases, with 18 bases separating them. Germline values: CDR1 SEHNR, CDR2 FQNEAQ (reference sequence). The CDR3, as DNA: TGTGCCACCTCGTGGGAGGGAAGGCCTGAAGCTTTCTTT. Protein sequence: CATSWEGRPEAFF.

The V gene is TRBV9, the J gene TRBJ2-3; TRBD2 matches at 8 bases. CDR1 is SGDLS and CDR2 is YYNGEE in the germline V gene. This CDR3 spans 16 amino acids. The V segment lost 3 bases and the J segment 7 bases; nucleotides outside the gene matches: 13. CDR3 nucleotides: TGTGCCAGCAGCGGAGGCCATTGGACTAGCAGGAATACGCAGTATTTT. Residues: CASSGGHWTSRNTQYF.

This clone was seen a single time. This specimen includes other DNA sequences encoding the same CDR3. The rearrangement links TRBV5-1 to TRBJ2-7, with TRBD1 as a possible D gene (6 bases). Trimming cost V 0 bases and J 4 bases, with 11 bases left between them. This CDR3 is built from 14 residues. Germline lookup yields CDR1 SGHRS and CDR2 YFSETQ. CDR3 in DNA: TGCGCCAGCAGCTTGGGGACAGATAGTTACGAGCAGTACTTC. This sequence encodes CASSLGTDSYEQYF.